These T cell receptor beta chains were read from a single sample in a study of blood T cell repertoires in COVID-19. Sequenced by immunoSEQ multiplex PCR; TCRdb stores in-frame clones only, minus some. The table records approximately 100,000 clones, over 80% of them present only once. Sequencing input: peripheral blood. Receptor source: a man aged 45 to 65 with active COVID-19. Both conserved end residues are part of each CDR3. D genes are given only for firm matches. The size field is filled for only some rows; it gives once, few, many or a size class.

d_call,clone_size,v_call,j_call,cdr3_aa,cdr3_nt
TRBD1,NA,TRBV5-8,TRBJ2-3,CASSSGQISTDTQYF,TGTGCCAGCAGCTCGGGACAGATTAGCACAGATACGCAGTATTTT
TRBD2,once,TRBV6-5,TRBJ2-1,CASKGNGRLAAEQFF,TGTGCCAGCAAGGGGAACGGCAGACTAGCGGCCGAGCAGTTCTTC
NA,NA,TRBV28,TRBJ2-3,CASSLSQVGSGDTQYF,TGTGCCAGCAGTTTATCACAGGTGGGGTCGGGAGATACGCAGTATTTT
NA,NA,TRBV28,TRBJ2-2,CASSPQGFTGELFF,TGTGCCAGCAGTCCACAGGGTTTCACCGGGGAGCTGTTTTTT
NA,NA,TRBV5-1,TRBJ1-1,CASSLATGLGTEAFF,TGCGCCAGCAGCTTGGCAACAGGGTTGGGCACTGAAGCTTTCTTT
TRBD2,NA,TRBV3-1/TRBV3-2,TRBJ2-1,CASSREAPTSGMRNEQFF,TGTGCCAGCAGCCGAGAAGCTCCGACTAGCGGGATGCGCAATGAGCAGTTCTTC
NA,NA,TRBV28,TRBJ1-5,CASRGSQLNQPQHF,TGTGCCAGTCGGGGGTCGCAACTCAATCAGCCCCAGCATTTT
TRBD1,NA,TRBV4-1,TRBJ1-4,CASSLLRDRGEKLFF,TGCGCCAGCAGCCTCCTCCGGGACAGGGGTGAAAAACTGTTTTTT
TRBD1,NA,TRBV6-5,TRBJ2-5,CASSHRDRGQETQYF,TGTGCCAGCAGCCACCGGGACAGGGGTCAAGAGACCCAGTACTTC
TRBD2,few,TRBV11-2,TRBJ2-2,CASSLLLAGRTGELFF,TGTGCCAGCAGCTTATTACTAGCGGGCCGCACCGGGGAGCTGTTTTTT
NA,NA,TRBV28,TRBJ1-5,CASSFPDQPQHF,TGTGCCAGCAGTTTCCCCGATCAGCCCCAGCATTTT
NA,NA,TRBV19,TRBJ2-4,CASSTGQGQARKNIQYF,TGTGCCAGTAGCACCGGGCAGGGGCAGGCACGTAAAAACATTCAGTACTTC
NA,once,TRBV3-1/TRBV3-2,TRBJ2-5,CASSQGLTTQETQYF,TGTGCCAGCAGCCAAGGACTAACAACCCAAGAGACCCAGTACTTC
TRBD2,NA,TRBV6-5,TRBJ2-5,CASSRTSGVYF,TGTGCCAGCAGCCGAACTAGCGGAGTATACTTC
TRBD1,NA,TRBV27,TRBJ2-1,CASSSDRGPYNEQFF,TGTGCCAGCAGTTCCGACAGGGGGCCCTACAATGAGCAGTTCTTC
NA,NA,TRBV29-1,TRBJ2-1,CSGGPFPGTYNEQFF,TGCAGCGGAGGGCCTTTTCCGGGTACCTACAATGAGCAGTTCTTC
TRBD2,NA,TRBV2,TRBJ2-7,CASSELSERELNEQYF,TGTGCCAGCAGTGAATTATCGGAGCGGGAGCTCAACGAGCAGTACTTC
TRBD2,NA,TRBV13,TRBJ2-7,CASSLPRAGENEQYF,TGTGCCAGCAGCTTACCGCGAGCGGGAGAGAACGAGCAGTACTTC
TRBD1,once,TRBV28,TRBJ1-1,CASSTPGQGREAFF,TGTGCCAGCAGTACCCCCGGACAGGGGAGGGAAGCTTTCTTT
TRBD2,NA,TRBV4-2,TRBJ2-7,CASSLQSGVNPRGVVYEQYF,TGTGCCAGCAGCTTACAAAGCGGGGTCAATCCTCGCGGGGTGGTCTACGAGCAGTACTTC
TRBD2,NA,TRBV30,TRBJ2-7,CAWSLLAGGYEQYF,TGTGCCTGGAGTCTGCTAGCGGGAGGGTACGAGCAGTACTTC
NA,NA,TRBV6-5,TRBJ1-1,CASRKRGETEAFF,TGTGCGAGCCGGAAACGGGGGGAGACTGAAGCTTTCTTT
TRBD1,NA,TRBV30,TRBJ2-1,CAWSPGQGAYNEQFF,TGTGCCTGGAGCCCGGGACAGGGGGCCTACAATGAGCAGTTCTTC
TRBD2,NA,TRBV9,TRBJ2-7,CASSPKGEGLAGVGYEQYF,TGTGCCAGCAGCCCAAAAGGAGAGGGACTAGCGGGAGTCGGGTACGAGCAGTACTTC
NA,NA,TRBV19,TRBJ1-6,CASSIGEGPLGSPLHF,TGTGCCAGTAGTATAGGTGAGGGCCCTCTAGGATCACCCCTCCACTTT
TRBD2,NA,TRBV6-2/TRBV6-3,TRBJ2-7,CASSYRIRLAGERDYEQYF,TGTGCCAGCAGTTACAGGATAAGACTAGCGGGAGAAAGGGACTACGAGCAGTACTTC
TRBD1,NA,TRBV28,TRBJ1-4,CASSLGATGGGEKLFF,TGTGCCAGCAGTTTGGGTGCTACAGGGGGCGGTGAAAAACTGTTTTTT
TRBD1,NA,TRBV7-2,TRBJ1-1,CASSLRQGGTEAFF,TGTGCCAGCAGCTTACGACAGGGAGGCACTGAAGCTTTCTTT
TRBD1,NA,TRBV29-1,TRBJ1-1,CSVGGGRGETEAFF,TGCAGCGTTGGAGGGGGCAGGGGCGAGACTGAAGCTTTCTTT
NA,once,TRBV7-3,TRBJ1-1,CASSPTDRGEAFF,TGTGCCAGCAGCCCAACCGACCGGGGTGAAGCTTTCTTT
NA,NA,TRBV28,TRBJ1-1,CASSFGGRYTEAFF,TGTGCCAGCAGTTTCGGGGGGCGGTACACTGAAGCTTTCTTT
NA,NA,TRBV6-5,TRBJ1-5,CASISAGRRNQPQHF,TGTGCCAGCATTTCGGCGGGTCGTCGCAATCAGCCCCAGCATTTT
TRBD1,NA,TRBV5-4,TRBJ1-6,CASSRDSSDNSPLHF,TGTGCCAGCAGCCGGGACAGTAGCGATAATTCACCCCTCCACTTT
NA,NA,TRBV19,TRBJ1-5,CASSIVRALNQPQHF,TGTGCCAGTAGTATAGTCAGGGCCCTTAATCAGCCCCAGCATTTT
NA,NA,TRBV6-6,TRBJ1-4,CASSYPGDEKLFF,TGTGCCAGCAGTTACCCAGGGGATGAAAAACTGTTTTTT
NA,NA,TRBV30,TRBJ2-3,CAWTVGGDTQYF,TGTGCCTGGACGGTCGGGGGAGATACGCAGTATTTT
TRBD1,NA,TRBV28,TRBJ1-5,CASSQDRGNQPQHF,TGTGCCAGCAGTCAGGACAGGGGCAATCAGCCCCAGCATTTT
TRBD2,NA,TRBV2,TRBJ2-5,CASRLAGETQYF,TGTGCCAGCAGACTAGCGGGAGAGACCCAGTACTTC
TRBD1,NA,TRBV3-1/TRBV3-2,TRBJ1-5,CASSQGQGANQPQHF,TGTGCCAGCAGCCAAGGCCAGGGGGCCAATCAGCCCCAGCATTTT
NA,NA,TRBV19,TRBJ1-2,CASTNVGRLYGYTF,TGTGCCAGTACCAACGTAGGGAGGCTTTATGGCTACACCTTC
NA,NA,TRBV2,TRBJ1-3,CASSDIRGGSPASGAGNTIYF,TGTGCCAGCAGTGACATAAGGGGGGGCAGCCCGGCATCTGGGGCTGGAAACACCATATATTTT
TRBD1,NA,TRBV5-6,TRBJ2-5,CASSLVGRGSETQYF,TGTGCCAGCAGCTTGGTTGGCAGGGGGTCGGAGACCCAGTACTTC
NA,NA,TRBV5-5,TRBJ1-4,CASSARSATNEKLFF,TGTGCCAGCAGCGCCCGGAGCGCAACTAATGAAAAACTGTTTTTT
NA,NA,TRBV21-1,TRBJ2-7,CASSKDCRAGISYEQYF,TGTGCCAGCAGCAAAGATTGTCGAGCGGGGATCTCCTACGAGCAGTACTTC
NA,NA,TRBV7-8,TRBJ2-5,CASSLGLETQYF,TGTGCCAGCAGCCTCGGGTTAGAGACCCAGTACTTC
TRBD1,NA,TRBV14,TRBJ1-6,CASSHGGQGSNSPLHF,TGTGCCAGCAGCCACGGCGGACAGGGTAGTAATTCACCCCTCCACTTT
NA,NA,TRBV6-2/TRBV6-3,TRBJ1-1,CASSYGQSTEAFF,TGTGCCAGCAGTTATGGACAGAGCACTGAAGCTTTCTTT
NA,NA,TRBV19,TRBJ1-1,CASSTEMNTEAFF,TGTGCCAGTAGTACTGAGATGAACACTGAAGCTTTCTTT
NA,NA,TRBV18,TRBJ2-3,CASSPRAFSSTDTQYF,TGTGCCAGCTCACCTCGCGCCTTCTCTAGCACAGATACGCAGTATTTT
NA,NA,TRBV18,TRBJ2-1,CASSPTSVEQFF,TGTGCCAGCTCACCGACTAGTGTTGAGCAGTTCTTC
TRBD2,NA,TRBV27,TRBJ2-4,CASSPGLAGGSELHF,TGTGCCAGCAGTCCCGGACTAGCGGGAGGATCAGAGCTCCACTTC
NA,NA,TRBV27,TRBJ2-3,CASSLYDGSGEDTQYF,TGTGCCAGCAGTTTATACGACGGGTCCGGGGAAGATACGCAGTATTTT
TRBD1,NA,TRBV28,TRBJ1-1,CASSPLDRGETEAFF,TGTGCCAGCAGTCCCCTGGACAGGGGGGAAACTGAAGCTTTCTTT